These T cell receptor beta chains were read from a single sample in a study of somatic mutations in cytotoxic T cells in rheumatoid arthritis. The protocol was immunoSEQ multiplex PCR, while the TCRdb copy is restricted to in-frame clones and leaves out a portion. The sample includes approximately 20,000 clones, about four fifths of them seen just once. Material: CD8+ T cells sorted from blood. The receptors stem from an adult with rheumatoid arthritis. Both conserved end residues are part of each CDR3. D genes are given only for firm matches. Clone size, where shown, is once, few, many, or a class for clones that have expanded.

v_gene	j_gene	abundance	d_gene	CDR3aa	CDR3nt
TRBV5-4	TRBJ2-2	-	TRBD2	CASSPGTSVANTGELFF	TGTGCCAGCAGCCCGGGGACTAGCGTTGCGAACACCGGGGAGCTGTTTTTT
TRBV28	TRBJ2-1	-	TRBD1	CASKHPGQGAHNEQFF	TGTGCCAGCAAACACCCTGGACAGGGGGCCCACAATGAGCAGTTCTTC
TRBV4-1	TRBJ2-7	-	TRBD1	CASSHSRQGAPYEQYF	TGCGCCAGCAGCCATTCCCGACAGGGGGCCCCCTACGAGCAGTACTTC
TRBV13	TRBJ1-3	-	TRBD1	CASSLGQEIYTIYF	TGTGCCAGCAGCTTGGGACAGGAGATATACACCATATATTTT
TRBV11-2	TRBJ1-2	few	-	CASSLLLDVSYGYTF	TGTGCCAGCAGCCTCTTACTGGACGTTTCCTATGGCTACACCTTC
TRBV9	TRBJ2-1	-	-	CASSEDSWREWSYNEQFF	TGTGCCAGCAGCGAGGACAGCTGGCGGGAGTGGTCCTACAATGAGCAGTTCTTC
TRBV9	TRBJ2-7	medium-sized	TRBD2	CASSVGWTSGALYEQYF	TGTGCCAGCAGCGTAGGGTGGACTAGCGGGGCCTTATACGAGCAGTACTTC
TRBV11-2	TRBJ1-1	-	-	CASSLPGVNTEAFF	TGTGCCAGCAGCTTACCAGGGGTGAACACTGAAGCTTTCTTT
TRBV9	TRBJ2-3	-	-	CASSVALSKATDTQYF	TGTGCCAGCAGCGTAGCTCTCTCTAAAGCCACAGATACGCAGTATTTT
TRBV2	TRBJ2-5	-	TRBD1	CASSPGQGGKTQYF	TGTGCCAGCAGCCCCGGACAGGGCGGGAAGACCCAGTACTTC
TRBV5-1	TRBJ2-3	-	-	CASSLGQGGDTQYF	TGCGCCAGCAGCTTGGGCCAGGGAGGAGATACGCAGTATTTT
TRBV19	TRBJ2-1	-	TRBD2	CASSTGTSGFNEQFF	TGTGCCAGTAGTACCGGGACTAGCGGGTTCAATGAGCAGTTCTTC
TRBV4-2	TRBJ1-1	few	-	CASSQDRTENTEAFF	TGTGCCAGCAGCCAAGACCGGACAGAGAACACTGAAGCTTTCTTT
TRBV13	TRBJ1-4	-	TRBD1	CASSSLDRDKEKLFF	TGTGCCAGCAGCTCTCTCGACAGGGATAAAGAAAAACTGTTTTTT
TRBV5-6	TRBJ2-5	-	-	CASNWGQETQYF	TGTGCCAGCAACTGGGGGCAAGAGACCCAGTACTTC
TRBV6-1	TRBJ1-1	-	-	CASRSRGDSNTEAFF	TGTGCCAGCAGGTCGAGGGGGGACTCGAACACTGAAGCTTTCTTT
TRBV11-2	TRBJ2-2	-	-	CASSLGGGFTGELFF	TGTGCCAGCAGCTTAGGAGGGGGGTTCACCGGGGAGCTGTTTTTT
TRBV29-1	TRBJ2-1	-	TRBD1	CSVEGVRDRGQFYEQFF	TGCAGCGTTGAAGGCGTCCGGGACAGGGGGCAGTTTTATGAGCAGTTCTTC
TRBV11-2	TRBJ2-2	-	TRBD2	CASSFPGGGTGELFF	TGTGCCAGCAGCTTCCCAGGCGGGGGCACCGGGGAGCTGTTTTTT
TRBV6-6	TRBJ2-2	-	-	CASSYGGELFF	TGTGCCAGCAGTTACGGGGGGGAGCTGTTTTTT
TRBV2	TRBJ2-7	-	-	CASLGRDYEQYF	TGTGCCAGTTTGGGCCGAGACTACGAGCAGTACTTC
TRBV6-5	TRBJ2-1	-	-	CASTTGNNEQFF	TGTGCCAGCACCACAGGGAACAATGAGCAGTTCTTC
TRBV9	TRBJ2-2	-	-	CASSVADPGELFF	TGTGCCAGCAGCGTAGCTGACCCCGGGGAGCTGTTTTTT
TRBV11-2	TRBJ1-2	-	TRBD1	CASSGRGRRGGYTF	TGTGCCAGCAGCGGCAGGGGGCGCCGGGGAGGCTACACCTTC
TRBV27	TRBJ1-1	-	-	CASSLSAGTEAFF	TGTGCCAGCAGTTTGAGCGCAGGCACTGAAGCTTTCTTT
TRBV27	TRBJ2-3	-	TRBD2	CASSLLGGSDTQYF	TGTGCCAGCAGTTTGCTGGGGGGGTCAGATACGCAGTATTTT
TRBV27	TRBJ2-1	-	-	CASSWNYNNEQFF	TGTGCCAGCAGCTGGAACTACAACAATGAGCAGTTCTTC
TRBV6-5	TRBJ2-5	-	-	CASSYLGLQETQYF	TGTGCCAGCAGTTACCTGGGTCTCCAAGAGACCCAGTACTTC
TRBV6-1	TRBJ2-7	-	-	CASSRGPSSYEQYF	TGTGCCAGCAGTCGGGGCCCGAGCTCCTACGAGCAGTACTTC
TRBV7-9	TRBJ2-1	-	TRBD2	CASSIGLAGGLSYNEQFF	TGTGCCAGCAGCATCGGACTAGCGGGAGGGCTCTCCTACAATGAGCAGTTCTTC
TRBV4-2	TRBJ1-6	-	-	CASSQDGGVNSPLHF	TGTGCCAGCAGCCAAGATGGGGGCGTCAATTCACCCCTCCACTTT
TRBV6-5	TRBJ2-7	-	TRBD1	CASRTGAYSYEQYF	TGTGCCAGCAGGACAGGGGCCTACTCCTACGAGCAGTACTTC
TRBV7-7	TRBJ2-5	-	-	CASSSGQNQETQYF	TGTGCCAGCAGCTCGGGACAAAATCAAGAGACCCAGTACTTC
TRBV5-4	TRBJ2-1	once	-	CASSFDRSSYNEQFF	TGTGCCAGCAGCTTTGACAGGTCCTCCTACAATGAGCAGTTCTTC
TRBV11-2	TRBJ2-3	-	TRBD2	CASTDGGLAGGVGSDTQYF	TGTGCCAGCACCGACGGAGGGCTAGCGGGGGGGGTGGGTTCAGATACGCAGTATTTT
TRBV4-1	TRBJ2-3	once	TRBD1	CASSARQGSLVTDTQYF	TGCGCCAGCAGCGCCCGACAGGGGTCATTAGTGACAGATACGCAGTATTTT
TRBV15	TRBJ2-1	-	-	CATSRDQVVVGDNEQFF	TGTGCCACCAGCAGAGATCAAGTAGTGGTCGGGGACAATGAGCAGTTCTTC
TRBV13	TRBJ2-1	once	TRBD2	CASSLGGRANEQFF	TGTGCCAGCAGCTTAGGGGGGAGGGCTAATGAGCAGTTCTTC
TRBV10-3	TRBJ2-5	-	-	CAISESREETQYF	TGTGCCATCAGTGAGTCTAGGGAAGAGACCCAGTACTTC
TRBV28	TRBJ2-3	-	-	CASSFGADTQYF	TGTGCCAGCAGTTTCGGAGCAGATACGCAGTATTTT
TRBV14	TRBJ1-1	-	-	CASSQERWDTWNTEAFF	TGTGCCAGCAGCCAAGAGCGATGGGACACCTGGAACACTGAAGCTTTCTTT
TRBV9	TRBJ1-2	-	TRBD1	CASSRGGTGFYGYTF	TGTGCCAGCAGTAGGGGGGGGACAGGATTCTATGGCTACACCTTC
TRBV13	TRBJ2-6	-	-	CASSLALTGANVLTF	TGTGCCAGCAGCTTAGCCCTGACTGGGGCCAACGTCCTGACTTTC
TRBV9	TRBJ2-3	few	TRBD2	CASSVNLSGDTDTQYF	TGTGCCAGCAGCGTAAATTTAAGCGGGGACACAGATACGCAGTATTTT
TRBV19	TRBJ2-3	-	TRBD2	CASSIVQFPPSYSGGPEGTDTQYF	TGTGCCAGTAGTATAGTTCAGTTCCCTCCCTCATATAGCGGGGGGCCCGAGGGCACAGATACGCAGTATTTT
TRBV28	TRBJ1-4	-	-	CASSFLTETNEKLFF	TGTGCCAGCAGTTTCTTGACAGAAACTAATGAAAAACTGTTTTTT
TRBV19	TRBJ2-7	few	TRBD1	CASTPTGSYEQYF	TGTGCCAGTACCCCGACAGGGTCCTACGAGCAGTACTTC
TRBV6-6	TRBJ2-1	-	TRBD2	CASGLVAGGPGEQFF	TGTGCCAGCGGTTTGGTAGCGGGAGGGCCGGGTGAGCAGTTCTTC
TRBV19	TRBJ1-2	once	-	CASSIVAANYGYTF	TGTGCCAGTAGTATAGTGGCGGCAAACTATGGCTACACCTTC
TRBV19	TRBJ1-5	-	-	CASRDLVDQPQHF	TGTGCCAGCCGGGACTTAGTGGATCAGCCCCAGCATTTT
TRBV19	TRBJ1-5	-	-	CASSPLDQEDQPQHF	TGTGCCAGTAGTCCACTAGATCAGGAAGACCAGCCCCAGCATTTT